The TCR beta chain described here comes from a study of cytomegalovirus exposure and HLA in healthy donors. The study ran its PCR with 60 Vbeta and 13 Jbeta primers. The method was immunoSEQ multiplex PCR; TCRdb's version includes in-frame clones alone and lacks a portion of them. The sample lists 65,000 to 70,000 clones; just over 65% were seen once. Germline CDR1 and CDR2: SGHTS and YDEGEE. The V and J ends lost 4 bases and 6 bases, in that order; junction bases with no gene match: 13. CDR3 length: 16 residues. A word on this clone: Its matching antigen is unknown.

Study-level results: Most CMV-associated TCR beta chains were later found to appear HLA-restricted. Donor immune exposure was known only as CMV serostatus.

The material sequenced was PBMCs. The rearrangement links TRBV5-8 to TRBJ2-3; 8 nucleotides align to TRBD1. This TCR was recovered from a young woman in good health and CMV-seronegative. The CDR3 reads CASSQDLGTGSDTQYF. Here the CDR3 DNA reads TGTGCCAGCAGCCAGGACCTCGGGACAGGATCGGATACGCAGTATTTT.